This T cell receptor beta chain was captured in a study of cytomegalovirus exposure and HLA in healthy donors. The CDR3 runs to 16 residues. Trimming removed 0 bases from V and 8 bases from J, with 16 bases in between. Germline lookup yields CDR1 MNHEY and CDR2 SVGAGI. The donors (healthy individuals) were bone marrow donors. Points from the study as a whole: Later analysis placed DRB1 highest and HLA-C lowest in TCR association rates, which differed by HLA locus. Later work found most CMV-associated TCR beta chains apparently HLA-restricted. It was assumed in the presence/absence analyses that sequencing depth was roughly uniform across donors.

Turning to this clone: Its antigen is unknown.

Primers: 60 Vbeta forward and 13 Jbeta reverse. Method: immunoSEQ multiplex PCR; TCRdb's copy keeps in-frame clones and lacks some. The table lists about 250,000 clones, just over 70% of them singletons. This sequence originates from a female donor in good health and CMV-seronegative. The sample was PBMCs. This chain connects TRBV6-5 to TRBJ1-4, with D perhaps matching TRBD1 (6 bases). The CDR3 DNA follows: TGTGCCAGCAGTTACTCGAGGGGGGGGAGGTACGAAAAACTGTTTTTT. It translates to CASSYSRGGRYEKLFF.